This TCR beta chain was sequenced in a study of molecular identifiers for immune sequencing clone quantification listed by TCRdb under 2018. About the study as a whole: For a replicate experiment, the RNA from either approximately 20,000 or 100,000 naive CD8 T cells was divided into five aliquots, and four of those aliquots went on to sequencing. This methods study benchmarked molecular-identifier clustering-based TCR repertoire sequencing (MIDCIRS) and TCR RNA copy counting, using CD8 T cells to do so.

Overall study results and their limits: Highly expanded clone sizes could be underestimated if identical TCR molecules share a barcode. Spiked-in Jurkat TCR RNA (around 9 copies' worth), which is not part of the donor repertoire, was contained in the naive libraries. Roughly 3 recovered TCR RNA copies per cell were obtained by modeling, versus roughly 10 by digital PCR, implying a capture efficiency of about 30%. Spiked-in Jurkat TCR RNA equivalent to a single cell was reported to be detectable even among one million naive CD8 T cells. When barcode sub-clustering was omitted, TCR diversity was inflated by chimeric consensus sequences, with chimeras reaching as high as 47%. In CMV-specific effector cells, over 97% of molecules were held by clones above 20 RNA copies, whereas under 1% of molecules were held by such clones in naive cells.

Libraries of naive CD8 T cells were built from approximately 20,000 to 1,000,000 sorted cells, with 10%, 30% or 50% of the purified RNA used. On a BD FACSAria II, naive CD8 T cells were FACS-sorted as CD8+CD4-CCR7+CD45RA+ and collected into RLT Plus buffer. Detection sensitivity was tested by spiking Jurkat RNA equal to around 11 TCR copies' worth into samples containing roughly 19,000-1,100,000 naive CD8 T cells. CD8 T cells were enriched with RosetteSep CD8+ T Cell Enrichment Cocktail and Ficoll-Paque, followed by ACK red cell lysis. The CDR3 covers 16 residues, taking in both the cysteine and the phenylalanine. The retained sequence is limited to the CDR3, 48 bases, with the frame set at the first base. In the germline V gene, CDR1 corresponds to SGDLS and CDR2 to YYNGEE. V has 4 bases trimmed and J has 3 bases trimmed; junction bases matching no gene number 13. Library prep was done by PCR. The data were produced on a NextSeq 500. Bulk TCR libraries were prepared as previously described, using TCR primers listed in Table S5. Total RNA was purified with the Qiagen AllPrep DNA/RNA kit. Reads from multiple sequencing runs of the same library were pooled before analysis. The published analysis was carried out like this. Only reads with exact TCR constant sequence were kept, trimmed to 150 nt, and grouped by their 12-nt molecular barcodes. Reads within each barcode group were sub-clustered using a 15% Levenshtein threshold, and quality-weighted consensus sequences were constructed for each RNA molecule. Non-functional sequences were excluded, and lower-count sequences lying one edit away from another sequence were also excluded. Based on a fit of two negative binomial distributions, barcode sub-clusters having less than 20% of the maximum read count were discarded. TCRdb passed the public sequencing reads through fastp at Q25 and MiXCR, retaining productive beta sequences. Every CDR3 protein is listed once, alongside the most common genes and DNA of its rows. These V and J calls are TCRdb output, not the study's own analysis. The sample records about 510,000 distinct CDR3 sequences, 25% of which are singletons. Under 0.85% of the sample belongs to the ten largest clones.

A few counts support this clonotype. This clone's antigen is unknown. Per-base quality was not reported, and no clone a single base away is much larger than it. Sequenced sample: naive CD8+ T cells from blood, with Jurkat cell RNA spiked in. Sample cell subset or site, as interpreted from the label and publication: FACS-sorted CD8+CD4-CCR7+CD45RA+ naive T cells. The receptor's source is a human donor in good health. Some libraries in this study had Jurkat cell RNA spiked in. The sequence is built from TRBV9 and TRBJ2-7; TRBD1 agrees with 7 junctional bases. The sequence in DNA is TGTGCCAGCAGCTACTCCGCAGGGGGAGTGGGCTACGAGCAGTACTTC. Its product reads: CASSYSAGGVGYEQYF.